This entry concerns a single T cell receptor (beta chain). Antigen specificity is unknown. These data are taken from a study of T cell responses to AZD1222 COVID-19 vaccine. About the study: Second doses at about 4 or about 12 weeks were pooled. General observations from the study: White British people made up most donors, females outnumbered males, and clonal diversity was possibly underestimated. Regions left unmutated in variants are reportedly the target of nearly half of spike-specific TCRs. Repertoire sampling was restricted to post-peak T cell response timepoints.

Here immunoSEQ multiplex PCR was the method, and the copy in TCRdb shows in-frame clones only, minus some. The data show 150,000 to 200,000 clones, with 75% to 95% seen just once and approximately 3% held by the top ten. V shed 4 bases and J shed 8 bases, with 12 bases lying between them. CDR1 is SGHDT, CDR2 YYEEEE, per germline. The CDR3 is 12 amino acids. The sequence was obtained from an adult in good health. Sequenced material: peripheral blood, taken on day 0 of AZD1222 vaccination. V and J are TRBV5-6 and TRBJ1-2; no clear D. CDR3 loop: CASSPGGEGYTF. CDR3 nucleotides: TGTGCCAGCAGCCCGGGCGGGGAAGGCTACACCTTC. The full variable domain, rest sourced from reference TRBV5-6 and TRBJ1-2, is DAGVTQSPTHLIKTRGQQVTLRCSPKSGHDTVSWYQQALGQGPQFIFQYYEEEERQRGNFPDRFSGHQFPNYSSELNVNALLLGDSALYLCASSPGGEGYTFGSGTRLTVV.